These T cell receptor beta chains were read from a single sample in a study of blood T cells in healthy people across ages. TCRdb used MiXCR to reprocess the 5' RACE reads, holding one entry per CDR3 protein. The table includes 1.5 million to 2 million distinct CDR3 sequences, roughly 32% detected once. The sequenced sample was blood. These receptors originate from a woman aged 25 to 45 in good health. CDR3s include the opening cysteine and the closing phenylalanine or tryptophan. The D gene is left open where the match is weak. Clone size is given for some rows only: seen once, a few or many times, or a class if the clone is expanded.

>15|.|TRBD2|TRBJ2-3|TRBV2
TGTGCCAGCAGTCCACTAGCGGGGGGAAGGGATACGCAGTATTTT
CASSPLAGGRDTQYF
>13|few|.|TRBJ1-2|TRBV2
TGTGCCAGCAGTGGGAGTCTCAACTATGGCTACACCTTC
CASSGSLNYGYTF
>14|.|.|TRBJ2-7|TRBV6-2/TRBV6-3
TGTGCCAGCAGCAGAATTCAGGTGTCCTACGAGCAGTACTTC
CASSRIQVSYEQYF
>15|.|TRBD2|TRBJ2-5|TRBV7-9
TGTGCCAGCAGCTCGACTAGCGGGAGAGCTTTGGAGCAGTACTTC
CASSSTSGRALEQYF
>14|once|.|TRBJ2-3|TRBV6-6
TGTACCAGCAGTTTCCCTAGCGGCACAGATACGCAGTATTTT
CTSSFPSGTDTQYF
>13|.|.|TRBJ1-2|TRBV6-5
TGTGCCAGCAGTACCCGGGAAGGGACTGGCTACACCTTC
CASSTREGTGYTF
>13|few|TRBD1|TRBJ1-2|TRBV7-3
TGTGCCAGCAGCCCAGACAGGGGGGAGAGCTACACCTTC
CASSPDRGESYTF
>16|.|TRBD2|TRBJ2-1|TRBV4-1
TGCGCCAGCAGCGGCCCTAGCGGGAGGGCCGAAAATGAGCAGTTCTTC
CASSGPSGRAENEQFF
>16|.|TRBD1|TRBJ2-5|TRBV3-1
TGTGCCAGCAGCCATACCGACAGGGGGCTTCAAGAGACCCAGTACTTC
CASSHTDRGLQETQYF
>16|few|TRBD2|TRBJ2-3|TRBV9
TGTGCCAGCAGCTTCGGGACTACAGGTAGCACAGATACGCAGTATTTT
CASSFGTTGSTDTQYF
>17|few|TRBD2|TRBJ2-2|TRBV11-2
TGTGCCAGCAGCTTCTTTGCGGGGGGCGCGTTGGCCGGGGAGCTGTTTTTT
CASSFFAGGALAGELFF
>14|.|.|TRBJ1-4|TRBV20-1
TGCAGTGCAAGAACTGGGGGGGCTAATGAAAAACTGTTTTTT
CSARTGGANEKLFF
>14|.|TRBD1|TRBJ2-1|TRBV7-9
TGTGCCAGCAGCCGCCTGACAGGGGGCAATGAGCAGTTCTTC
CASSRLTGGNEQFF
>14|once|TRBD1|TRBJ2-7|TRBV12-3/TRBV12-4
TGTACCAGCAGTTCGACAGGGGGGGGCTACGAGCAGTACTTC
CTSSSTGGGYEQYF
>16|.|TRBD1|TRBJ2-3|TRBV6-2/TRBV6-3
TGTGCCAGCAGACCGCTGGGACAGCGGAGCACAGATACGCAGTATTTT
CASRPLGQRSTDTQYF
>12|few|.|TRBJ2-5|TRBV7-2
TGTGCCTACCGGGACATCGGGGAGACCCAGTACTTC
CAYRDIGETQYF
>17|few|TRBD2|TRBJ2-3|TRBV5-1
TGCGCCAGCAGCCCGGAAGGACTAGCGGGAGGAAGGTATACGCAGTATTTT
CASSPEGLAGGRYTQYF
>12|.|.|TRBJ1-2|TRBV3-1
TGTACCAGCAGCCAAGGGACATATGGCTACACCTTC
CTSSQGTYGYTF
>13|few|TRBD1|TRBJ1-2|TRBV6-5
TGTGCCAGCAGTTACGCGTCAGGGGGAGGCTACACCTTC
CASSYASGGGYTF
>15|.|.|TRBJ2-7|TRBV20-1
TGCAGTGCTAGAAGAGAGACGCCCACGGGTCTCGAGCAGTACTTC
CSARRETPTGLEQYF
>16|.|TRBD2|TRBJ2-1|TRBV7-2
TGTGCCAGCAGGACTGCTAGCGGGAGGGAGTACAATGAGCAGTTCTTC
CASRTASGREYNEQFF
>9|few|.|TRBJ2-1|TRBV28
TGTGCCAGCAGTACCCTCCAGTTCTTC
CASSTLQFF
>18|.|.|TRBJ1-2|TRBV12-3/TRBV12-4
TGTGCCAGCAGTTTAATCGCCAGGGGTTTAACTAAGCCCTATGGCTACACCTTC
CASSLIARGLTKPYGYTF
>14|.|.|TRBJ2-5|TRBV27
TGTGCCAGCAGTTTAGGAATCGGAACGGAGACCCAGTACTTC
CASSLGIGTETQYF
>15|.|.|TRBJ1-2|TRBV6-2/TRBV6-3
TGTGCCAGCAGTTACGGCGGGACCCGGCGCGGTGGCTACACCTTC
CASSYGGTRRGGYTF